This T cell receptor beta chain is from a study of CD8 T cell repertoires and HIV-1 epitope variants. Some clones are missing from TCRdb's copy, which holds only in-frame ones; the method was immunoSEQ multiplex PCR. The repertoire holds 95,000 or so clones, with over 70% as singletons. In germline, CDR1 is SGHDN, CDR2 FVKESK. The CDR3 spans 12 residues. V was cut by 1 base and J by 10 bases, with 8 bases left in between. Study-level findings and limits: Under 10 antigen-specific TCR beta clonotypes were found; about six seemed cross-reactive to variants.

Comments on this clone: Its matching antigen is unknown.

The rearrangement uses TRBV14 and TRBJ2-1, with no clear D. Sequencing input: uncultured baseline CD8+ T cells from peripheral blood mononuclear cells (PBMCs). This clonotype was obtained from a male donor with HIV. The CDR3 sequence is CASSQVSAEQFF. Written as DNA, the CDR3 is TGTGCCAGCAGCCAAGTGTCAGCGGAGCAGTTCTTC.